A selection of T cell receptor beta chains follows, all from one sample in a study of brain T cells in children with intractable seizures. Assay: immunoSEQ multiplex PCR; the TCRdb copy retains only in-frame clones and omits some. The table shows about 340,000 clones, with over 90% occurring only once. The sequencing used peripheral blood, collected less than 6 months after surgery. The receptors were sampled from a boy under two years old with tuberous sclerosis and intractable seizures. Both conserved end residues are part of each CDR3. A D gene is named only where the DNA matches it firmly. Where a row states a size, it is once, few, many or the class of an expanded clone; other rows omit it.

clone_size,d_call,j_call,v_call,cdr3_nt,cdr3_aa
.,TRBD1,TRBJ2-7,TRBV6-5,TGTGCCAGCAGTTACTCGTCGATTGACAGGGGGGACGAGCAGTACTTC,CASSYSSIDRGDEQYF
.,TRBD2,TRBJ2-5,TRBV9,TGTGCCAGCAGCCCCCCTAGCGGGGGATCGGGGGAGACCCAGTACTTC,CASSPPSGGSGETQYF
.,.,TRBJ1-2,TRBV28,TGTGCCAGCAGTTTACTGATCCGCCCCTTAATCTATGGCTACACCTTC,CASSLLIRPLIYGYTF
.,TRBD1,TRBJ1-3,TRBV6-2/TRBV6-3,TGTGCCAGCAGTTACTCGAATCCCGGGACAGACTCTGGAAACACCATATATTTT,CASSYSNPGTDSGNTIYF
.,TRBD1,TRBJ1-2,TRBV6-5,TGTGCCAGCAGTATGACAGGGGCTAACTATGGCTACACCTTC,CASSMTGANYGYTF
.,.,TRBJ2-7,TRBV5-4,TGTGCCAGCAGCGCAGGGCTCCACGAGCAGTACTTC,CASSAGLHEQYF
.,TRBD2,TRBJ2-1,TRBV6-4,TGTGCCAGCAGTGAGCTTCCGGGACTAGCGGGAAATGAGCAGTTCTTC,CASSELPGLAGNEQFF
once,TRBD1,TRBJ1-1,TRBV6-5,TGTGCCAGCAGTTTCACAGGGGAGGAAGCTTTCTTT,CASSFTGEEAFF
.,.,TRBJ2-7,TRBV2,TGTGCCAGCAGTGAAGGTGTGGGGTCAGGCTACGAGCAGTACTTC,CASSEGVGSGYEQYF
.,TRBD1,TRBJ1-2,TRBV13,TGTGCCAGCAGCTTACGGGACCGACAGGGCTATGGCTACACCTTC,CASSLRDRQGYGYTF
.,.,TRBJ2-7,TRBV7-8,TGTGCCAGCAGCTCCCCCGGGGCCCCCTACGAGCAGTACTTC,CASSSPGAPYEQYF
.,.,TRBJ1-3,TRBV5-6,TGTGCCAGCAGCCTTAGCTCTGGAAACACCATATATTTT,CASSLSSGNTIYF
.,.,TRBJ2-3,TRBV29-1,TGCAGCGTTGAAGCGACGGATACGCAGTATTTT,CSVEATDTQYF
.,TRBD2,TRBJ2-5,TRBV3-1/TRBV3-2,TGTGCCAGCAGCCCCGACTTTCTGGGGGGGCAAGAGACCCAGTACTTC,CASSPDFLGGQETQYF
.,.,TRBJ2-7,TRBV6-5,TGTGCCAGCGGCAGGGAACAAGACCCCTACGAGCAGTACTTC,CASGREQDPYEQYF
.,.,TRBJ1-5,TRBV7-2,TGTGCCAGCAGCTTAGTGGGGGCGAGCAATCAGCCCCAGCATTTT,CASSLVGASNQPQHF
.,.,TRBJ2-4,TRBV2,TGTGCCAGCAACTGGTCCGGGGCGAACATTCAGTACTTC,CASNWSGANIQYF
.,.,TRBJ2-7,TRBV10-2,TGCGCCAGCAGTGACGACGAGCAGTACTTC,CASSDDEQYF
.,.,TRBJ2-1,TRBV19,TGTGCCAGTAAGAATGGAGCGTCGAGCTCCTACAATGAGCAGTTCTTC,CASKNGASSSYNEQFF
.,.,TRBJ2-1,TRBV5-1,TGCGCCAGCAGCTTCGCCGGGGGAGACAATGAGCAGTTCTTC,CASSFAGGDNEQFF
.,.,TRBJ1-1,TRBV7-2,TGTGCCAGCAGCTTAGCGTACGGTTACTCTGAAGCTTTCTTT,CASSLAYGYSEAFF
.,TRBD2,TRBJ2-1,TRBV11-2,TGTGCCAGCAGCTCCCCGGTGGGCGGGGGGTACAATGAGCAGTTCTTC,CASSSPVGGGYNEQFF
.,TRBD1,TRBJ2-7,TRBV19,TGTGCCAGTAGTATAACAGGGGCCACCGCCGAGCAGTACTTC,CASSITGATAEQYF
.,.,TRBJ2-2,TRBV9,TGTGCCAGCAGCCCTCACAGGGACCCCTCGAACACCGGGGAGCTGTTTTTT,CASSPHRDPSNTGELFF
once,TRBD1,TRBJ2-1,TRBV6-5,TGTGCCAGTGCCCCGGGACAGGGAAATGAGCAGTTCTTC,CASAPGQGNEQFF
.,.,TRBJ1-2,TRBV6-5,TGTGCCAGCACACCATCCGGGGGCGCAGGCTACACCTTC,CASTPSGGAGYTF
.,TRBD1,TRBJ1-1,TRBV7-9,TGTGCCAGCAGCTTATACCAGGGGGTGAACACTGAAGCTTTCTTT,CASSLYQGVNTEAFF
.,.,TRBJ2-1,TRBV6-5,TGTGCCAGCATCGGACCTCTTCCGTTCTTC,CASIGPLPFF
.,TRBD2,TRBJ2-7,TRBV18,TGTGCCAGCTCACCACCGCTAGCGGGAGTATCGGGCGAGCAGTACTTC,CASSPPLAGVSGEQYF
.,TRBD1,TRBJ1-1,TRBV7-9,TGTGCCAGCAGCTCATCGGGACAGGGGGCAGAAGAGAACACTGAAGCTTTCTTT,CASSSSGQGAEENTEAFF
.,.,TRBJ1-5,TRBV6-5,TGTGCCAGCAGTTACGGTGCGGAGGAAGACCAGCCCCAGCATTTT,CASSYGAEEDQPQHF
once,TRBD2,TRBJ2-1,TRBV13,TGTGCCAGCAGCTTGGGCGGGAGTAGCGATGAGCAGTTCTTC,CASSLGGSSDEQFF
.,.,TRBJ2-3,TRBV9,TGTGCCAGCAGCGGGGGCTCCACAGATACGCAGTATTTT,CASSGGSTDTQYF
.,TRBD2,TRBJ2-3,TRBV15,TGTGCCACCAGCAGGCGACTAGCGGGAATGTCAGATACGCAGTATTTT,CATSRRLAGMSDTQYF
few,TRBD1,TRBJ1-2,TRBV19,TGTGCCAGTAGTATCGACAGGGGGCCCCTCGGTGGCTACACCTTC,CASSIDRGPLGGYTF
.,.,TRBJ1-1,TRBV6-5,TGTGCCAGCAGTAGACAGGAGGACACTGAAGCTTTCTTT,CASSRQEDTEAFF
few,TRBD2,TRBJ2-3,TRBV6-1,TGTGCCAGCAGTGCACTAGCGGGGGGGCCCGGCACAGATACGCAGTATTTT,CASSALAGGPGTDTQYF
.,.,TRBJ1-3,TRBV6-4,TGTGCCAGCAGTCCTATAGACCATTCACTGGAAAACACCATATATTTT,CASSPIDHSLENTIYF
.,TRBD1,TRBJ1-1,TRBV11-2,TGTGCCAGCAGCTTAGAGGACAGGATCGACATTTTGGGCTCGACTGAAGCTTTCTTT,CASSLEDRIDILGSTEAFF
.,TRBD2,TRBJ2-5,TRBV5-5,TGTGCCAGCAGCTCGCCTCGGGGGGGACAAGAGACCCAGTACTTC,CASSSPRGGQETQYF
.,TRBD2,TRBJ2-7,TRBV11-1,TGTGCCAGCAGCTCTGGCGGGGGTGGGAACGAGCAGTACTTC,CASSSGGGGNEQYF